These 31 T cell receptor beta chains share one sample of origin, sequenced in a study of CD8 T cells in ankylosing spondylitis. TCRdb fed the 5' RACE reads into MiXCR, producing one record per CDR3 protein. Seen here are 35,000 to 45,000 distinct CDR3 sequences, about 11% observed once, and the top ten hold roughly 1.3%. Sequencing was carried out using blood, either unsorted or a sorted T cell fraction (not recorded which). These receptors originate from a male donor with ankylosing spondylitis or in good health (not recorded which).

This clonotype was detected only a few times. This sequence joins TRBV29-1 and TRBJ2-2; 7 bases map to TRBD2. Looked up from germline, CDR1 is SQVTM and CDR2 is ANQGSEA. V lost 4 bases, J lost 5 bases, and 10 bases stayed unmatched. CDR3 length: 15 amino acids. CDR3 residues: CSVGTGGWGTGELFF. Written as DNA, the CDR3 is TGCAGCGTTGGGACCGGGGGGTGGGGAACCGGGGAGCTGTTTTTT.

This clonotype was picked up a small number of times. V and J are TRBV7-8 and TRBJ1-4; the D is unclear. Between the trimmed V and J ends, which lost 3 bases and 8 bases, there was a span of 10 bases. CDR3 size: 13 residues. Germline V CDR1 and CDR2: SGHVS, FQNEAQ. CDR3: CASSLWQEEKLFF. The DNA of the CDR3 is TGTGCCAGCAGCTTGTGGCAGGAAGAAAAACTGTTTTTT.

This clonotype is categorized as medium-sized. The chain has TRBV20-1 and TRBJ1-2; D ambiguous. V lost 6 bases, J lost 8 bases, and 19 bases lay in between. Germline V lookup: CDR1 DFQATT, CDR2 SNEGSKA (reference sequence). This CDR3 contains 13 residues. CDR3 in DNA: TGCAGTGCGGCTACCGGGTCCGAAATAGGCTACACCTTC. Residues: CSAATGSEIGYTF.

V is TRBV5-1 and J is TRBJ2-3; no definite D call. The CDR3 runs 14 residues. Trimming pared 0 bases from V and 2 bases from J, leaving 7 bases between. The V gene's germline CDR1 is SGHRS and CDR2 YFSETQ. The CDR3 is CASSLEQPTDTQYF. The CDR3 bases are TGCGCCAGCAGCTTGGAACAGCCCACAGATACGCAGTATTTT.

The J gene is TRBJ2-1, the V gene TRBV18, with 8 positions matching TRBD2. The J segment lost 10 bases and the V segment lost 0 bases, leaving 5 bases of the junction unmatched. This CDR3 contains 14 residues. CDR1 is KGHSH, CDR2 LQKENI, per germline. CDR3 DNA sequence: TGTGCCAGCTCACCACCAGCGGGGGCTCCCGAGCAGTTCTTC. As protein: CASSPPAGAPEQFF.

In this sample, this clonotype turned up many times. The CDR3 here is CASSFGGYEQYF. CDR3 DNA: TGTGCCAGCAGTTTTGGGGGCTACGAGCAGTACTTC. V usage is TRBV12-3 or TRBV12-4 and J usage is TRBJ2-7, with D perhaps assigned TRBD1 or TRBD2 (5 bases each). The V end lost 3 bases, the J end lost 3 bases, and 6 bases lay between the germline ends. This CDR3 is 12 amino acids long.

This clonotype was counted ten times or more. The chain employs TRBV29-1 and TRBJ2-5; D may match TRBD1 or TRBD2 (6 bases each). The germline CDR1 and CDR2 sequences are SQVTM and ANQGSEA. Trimming pared 6 bases from V and 3 bases from J, leaving 14 bases between. The CDR3 runs 13 residues. CDR3: CSVEIRGEETQYF. As DNA, the CDR3 is TGCAGCGTGGAAATTAGGGGGGAAGAGACCCAGTACTTC.

This clonotype occurred many times. J is TRBJ2-2 and V is TRBV3-1; TRBD1 might be the D (5 bases). The CDR3 has 14 residues. The ends were cut back, 3 bases at V and 3 bases at J, with 8 bases in the middle. Germline-derived CDR1 and CDR2 are LGHDT and YNNKEL (reference sequence). The CDR3 loop is CASSQIGDTGELFF. The CDR3 coding sequence is TGTGCCAGCAGCCAGATAGGGGACACCGGGGAGCTGTTTTTT.

On this clonotype itself: This may be a read error: a much more frequent sequence differs by one nucleotide. The J gene is TRBJ2-5, the V gene TRBV24-1, with D uncertain. CDR3 length equals 14 residues. Looked up from germline, CDR1 is KGHDR and CDR2 is SFDVKD. CDR3 sequence (DNA): TGTGCCGCCAGTAAAAGCATCTACCAAGAGACCCAGTACTTC. The encoded protein is CAASKSIYQETQYF.

This clonotype rates as medium-sized. V usage is TRBV29-1 and J usage is TRBJ2-2, with 8 bases matching TRBD1. This CDR3 contains 14 residues. Trimming at V came to 6 bases and at J to 4 bases, leaving 7 bases not matched to a gene. The germline CDR1 and CDR2 sequences are SQVTM and ANQGSEA. The CDR3 DNA follows: TGCAGCGTGTTCGACAGGGGTGGCACCGGGGAGCTGTTTTTT. Its translation is CSVFDRGGTGELFF.

The table lists this clonotype with many counts. This chain joins TRBV7-8 and TRBJ2-1; 7 bases agree with TRBD2. There are 14 residues in the CDR3. Germline CDR1 SGHVS, CDR2 FQNEAQ. Trimming took 1 base from V and 9 from J; bases not matched to a gene: 6. CDR3 in amino acids: CASSLGVRGGEQFF. CDR3 sequence (DNA): TGTGCCAGCAGCTTAGGCGTACGCGGGGGTGAGCAGTTCTTC.

This clonotype has at least ten counts. This chain connects TRBV20-1 to TRBJ2-4, with 7 positions matching TRBD1. The CDR3 totals 16 residues. Trimming took 5 bases from V and 0 from J; bases not matched to a gene: 10. Germline V gene data show CDR1 as DFQATT and CDR2 as SNEGSKA (reference sequence). The CDR3 reads CSAHPGTELAKNIQYF. As DNA, the CDR3 is TGCAGTGCTCACCCTGGGACAGAACTAGCCAAAAACATTCAGTACTTC.

In its sample, this clonotype ranks as medium-sized. This chain links TRBV20-1 with TRBJ2-5; TRBD1 is a possible D gene (6 bases). This CDR3 contains 15 residues. The germline V gene has CDR1 DFQATT and CDR2 SNEGSKA (reference sequence). V was trimmed by 0 bases and J by 1 base, leaving 12 bases between them. The DNA for the CDR3 is TGCAGTGCTAGAGATCAGGGGCATCTCCAAGAGACCCAGTACTTC. This encodes CSARDQGHLQETQYF.

Ten or more counts support this clonotype. The V gene is TRBV13, the J gene TRBJ2-3; possibly TRBD2 for D (6 bases). Trimming removed 0 bases at V and 0 bases at J, with 16 bases between. Germline values: CDR1 PRHDT, CDR2 FYEKMQ (reference sequence). The length of the CDR3 is 18 residues. CDR3 sequence: CASSLGGRLDQSTDTQYF. The CDR3 DNA is TGTGCCAGCAGCTTAGGCGGGCGACTAGACCAAAGCACAGATACGCAGTATTTT.

This clonotype was recorded at least ten times. This rearrangement joins TRBV9 to TRBJ1-4, with TRBD1 as a possible D gene (6 bases). Germline CDR1 and CDR2: SGDLS and YYNGEE. Trimming cost V 3 bases and J 4 bases, with 10 bases left between them. CDR3 length: 14 amino acids. This CDR3 is CASSADRINEKLFF. The DNA of the CDR3 is TGTGCCAGCAGCGCTGACAGGATTAATGAAAAACTGTTTTTT.

This clonotype was seen at least ten times. V is TRBV10-3 and J is TRBJ2-7, with D possibly being TRBD1 or TRBD2 (5 bases each). The length of the CDR3 is 15 residues. Germline loops: CDR1 ENHRY, CDR2 SYGVKD. With 4 bases removed from V and 0 bases from J, the gap between germline ends came to 13 bases. The CDR3 bases are TGTGCCATCAGTGTTCTTGGGGGAAACTCCTACGAGCAGTACTTC. It codes for CAISVLGGNSYEQYF.

There are many counts of this clonotype. The chain carries TRBV2 and TRBJ2-2, with 7 bases fitting TRBD1. The V and J ends lost 7 bases and 3 bases, in that order; junction bases with no gene match: 5. There are 14 residues in the CDR3. Germline CDR1 SNHLY, CDR2 FYNNEI. In nucleotides, the CDR3 is TGTGCCAGCAACCAGGGGGTCTACACCGGGGAGCTGTTTTTT. This translates into CASNQGVYTGELFF.

This clonotype was seen more than once but under ten times. A clone one base away is much larger, so this may be a read error. The chain links TRBV5-1 to TRBJ2-7; D not certain. The CDR3 is 13 amino acids. The germline gives CDR1 SGHRS, CDR2 YFSETQ. The CDR3 DNA is TGCGCCAGCAGCTTACAACAGAACTACGAGCAGTGCTTC. This gives the protein CASSLQQNYEQCF. The whole variable domain, filled in from reference TRBV5-1 and TRBJ2-7, reads KAGVTQTPRYLIKTRGQQVTLSCSPISGHRSVSWYQQTPGQGLQFLFEYFSETQRNKGNFPGRFSGRQFSNSRSEMNVSTLELGDSALYLCASSLQQNYEQCFGPGTRLTVT.

V gene TRBV7-9 combines with J gene TRBJ2-7; TRBD1 matches at 7 bases. CDR1 and CDR2 from the germline V gene are SEHNR and FQNEAQ (reference sequence). This CDR3 has 15 residues. The V gene end was trimmed by 5 bases and the J gene end by 4 bases; junction bases not matched to a gene: 11. The CDR3 DNA reads as TGTGCCAGCAGCGGGTCGACAGGGAGTTTGTACGAGCAGTACTTC. The encoded protein is CASSGSTGSLYEQYF.

This chain connects TRBV5-1 to TRBJ2-1; 10 bases fit TRBD2. This CDR3 is 16 amino acids long. V lost 3 bases and J lost 4; bases outside the gene matches: 7. Germline V CDR1 and CDR2: SGHRS, YFSETQ. The CDR3 reads CASSSSSGGEYNEQFF. DNA for the CDR3: TGCGCCAGCAGCTCCTCCAGCGGGGGGGAATACAATGAGCAGTTCTTC. The complete variable domain, with remaining parts taken from reference TRBV5-1 and TRBJ2-1, reads KAGVTQTPRYLIKTRGQQVTLSCSPISGHRSVSWYQQTPGQGLQFLFEYFSETQRNKGNFPGRFSGRQFSNSRSEMNVSTLELGDSALYLCASSSSSGGEYNEQFFGPGTRLTVL.

The gene calls are TRBV7-2 and TRBJ2-1; 11 nucleotides line up with TRBD2. Germline CDR1 is SGHTA and CDR2 is FQGNSA. This CDR3 contains 16 residues. With V trimmed by 2 bases and J by 6 bases, 6 bases remained unmatched. Here the CDR3 reads CASSLLPTSGGNEQFF. The CDR3 DNA is TGTGCCAGCAGCTTACTCCCTACTAGCGGGGGCAATGAGCAGTTCTTC. Using reference TRBV7-2 and TRBJ2-1 for the parts outside the CDR3, the full variable domain is GAGVSQSPSNKVTEKGKDVELRCDPISGHTALYWYRQSLGQGLEFLIYFQGNSAPDKSGLPSDRFSAERTGGSVSTLTIQRTQQEDSAVYLCASSLLPTSGGNEQFFGPGTRLTVL.

The chain recombines TRBV7-8 with TRBJ2-5; D is tentatively TRBD1 or TRBD2 (5 bases each). Trimming removed 5 bases from V and 2 bases from J, with 12 bases in between. CDR1 is SGHVS and CDR2 is FQNEAQ in the germline V gene. CDR3 length: 14 amino acids. CDR3 DNA sequence: TGTGCCAGCAGCGGCCGGGACCAGCAAGAGACCCAGTACTTC. It yields the protein CASSGRDQQETQYF. The full variable domain, rest sourced from reference TRBV7-8 and TRBJ2-5, is GAGVSQSPRYKVAKRGQDVALRCDPISGHVSLFWYQQALGQGPEFLTYFQNEAQLDKSGLPSDRFFAERPEGSVSTLKIQRTQQEDSAVYLCASSGRDQQETQYFGPGTRLLVL.

This clonotype came up once. V gene TRBV29-1 combines with J gene TRBJ2-5, with 7 bases aligning to TRBD2. Per germline, CDR1 SQVTM and CDR2 ANQGSEA. CDR3 length equals 12 residues. The V gene end was trimmed by 6 bases and the J gene end by 3 bases; junction bases not matched to a gene: 4. The CDR3: CSVHAGEETQYF. CDR3 nucleotide sequence: TGCAGCGTCCACGCGGGGGAAGAGACCCAGTACTTC. Based on the CDR3 plus reference TRBV29-1 and TRBJ2-5, the full variable domain is SAVISQKPSRDICQRGTSLTIQCQVDSQVTMMFWYRQQPGQSLTLIATANQGSEATYESGFVIDKFPISRPNLTFSTLTVSNMSPEDSSIYLCSVHAGEETQYFGPGTRLLVL.

This clonotype turned up a few times. The chain recombines TRBV9 with TRBJ2-4, with D maybe TRBD1 (7 bases). The length of the CDR3 is 14 residues. The germline V and J ends were trimmed by 4 bases and 8 bases, with 16 bases remaining between them. Germline loops: CDR1 SGDLS, CDR2 YYNGEE. Here the CDR3 DNA reads TGTGCCAGCAGCCCTTCGGGCAGGGGGGACATTCAGTACTTC. It encodes CASSPSGRGDIQYF. Complete variable domain (other parts from reference TRBV9 and TRBJ2-4): DSGVTQTPKHLITATGQRVTLRCSPRSGDLSVYWYQQSLDQGLQFLIQYYNGEERAKGNILERFSAQQFPDLHSELNLSSLELGDSALYFCASSPSGRGDIQYFGAGTRLSVL.

The chain employs TRBV7-9 and TRBJ2-5; 14 positions agree with TRBD2. Per the germline V gene, CDR1 is SEHNR and CDR2 is FQNEAQ (reference sequence). This CDR3 is built from 17 residues. Trimming took 4 bases from V and 1 from J; bases not matched to a gene: 5. The CDR3 loop reads CASSWGLAGAFQETQYF. For the CDR3, the DNA is TGTGCCAGCAGCTGGGGACTAGCGGGGGCATTCCAAGAGACCCAGTACTTC.

The chain combines TRBV5-1 with TRBJ1-5, with 7 bases that match TRBD1. Germline values: CDR1 SGHRS, CDR2 YFSETQ. V trimming: 0 bases; J trimming: 6 bases; junction bases outside the gene matches: 6. The CDR3 has 15 amino acids. Written as DNA, the CDR3 is TGCGCCAGCAGCTTGGGGACAGGATTTAGTCAGCCCCAGCATTTT. The encoded protein is CASSLGTGFSQPQHF.

This clonotype came up many times. The V and J genes are TRBV29-1 and TRBJ1-1; D is possibly TRBD1 (6 bases). The V end was cut by 1 base, the J end by 6 bases, with 9 bases between. Germline CDR1 and CDR2: SQVTM and ANQGSEA. There are 12 residues in the CDR3. The CDR3 DNA is TGCAGCGTTGAAGGTAGGGGGGCTGAAGCTTTCTTT. Protein: CSVEGRGAEAFF.

This clonotype was counted ten times or more. One junction end does not reproduce the germline sequence, and a read error may be involved. The chain uses TRBV18 and TRBJ2-7, with D perhaps matching TRBD1 or TRBD2 (6 bases each). This CDR3 contains 14 residues. From germline, CDR1 is KGHSH and CDR2 LQKENI. The DNA for the CDR3 is TGTGCCAGCTCCCCACAGGGACTGGTCGACGAGCAGTACTTC. Its protein product is CASSPQGLVDEQYF.

Only a few counts were recorded for this clonotype. One junction end does not reproduce the germline sequence, and a read error may be involved. The chain couples TRBV7-2 to TRBJ1-5; 8 nucleotides align to TRBD1. CDR3 length: 15 amino acids. Germline CDR1 reads SGHTA; CDR2 reads FQGNSA. CDR3 region: CASSLASGGKQPQHF. DNA of the CDR3: TGTGCCAGCAGCTTAGCCTCAGGGGGCAAGCAGCCCCAGCATTTT.

This clonotype was detected ten times or more. This chain joins TRBV6-5 and TRBJ1-6; no firm D call. Trimming cost V 6 bases and J 12 bases, with 12 bases left between them. This CDR3 region has 12 residues. The germline gives CDR1 MNHEY, CDR2 SVGAGI. CDR3 protein: CASRPGPVPLHF. The CDR3 DNA reads TGTGCCAGCAGACCCGGCCCAGTACCCCTCCACTTT.

The chain carries TRBV14 and TRBJ2-5; D perhaps matches TRBD1 (6 bases). In germline, CDR1 is SGHDN, CDR2 FVKESK. The CDR3 loop spans 15 amino acids. Trimming removed 0 bases from V and 5 bases from J, with 13 bases in between. The CDR3 region is CASSQDYGGGETQYF. CDR3 DNA: TGTGCCAGCAGCCAAGATTATGGGGGCGGCGAGACCCAGTACTTC.